This T cell receptor beta chain was sequenced during a study of CD8+ T cells in alopecia areata. In alopecia areata patients, both lesional scalp punch biopsies and peripheral blood were collected. V lost 5 bases to trimming and J lost 5 bases; unmatched junction nucleotides: 11. The CDR3 is made up of 18 amino acids. Germline V gene lookup returns CDR1 MGHDK and CDR2 SYGVNS. RNA extraction and reverse transcription yielded cDNA as sequencing template. Sequencing was performed with immunoSEQ multiplex PCR; in TCRdb, only in-frame clones are kept and a portion is missing. This table has about 150,000 clones, around 50% appearing once.

This sequence joins TRBV25-1 and TRBJ2-5; 16 bases map to TRBD2. This sequence originates from a human donor with alopecia areata. Sequenced material: CD4+ T cells sorted from blood, taken at week 0. CDR3 in amino acids: CASSLGGTSGGAGETQYF. CDR3 DNA: TGTGCCAGCAGTCTTGGAGGGACTAGCGGGGGGGCCGGCGAGACCCAGTACTTC.